This TCR beta chain comes out of a study of T cells in localized non-small cell lung cancer. Overall study results and limits: Longer survival (overall) was linked to higher T cell density in blood. Sequencing was limited to one tumor region, leaving the possibility of heterogeneity open. Adjacent lung held a median approximately 50 of the top 100 tumor clones.

Data came from immunoSEQ multiplex PCR; TCRdb stores just in-frame clones and leaves some out. This table has tens of thousands of clones, around nine tenths appearing once. With regard to this clone: The antigen remains undetermined.

The source is a woman aged 40-69 years with stage I squamous cell lung carcinoma. The sequenced sample was peripheral blood, obtained before any cancer treatment.

CDR3 DNA: TGTGCCAGCAGCCAAGATAGGTACAGCTCCTACGAGCAGTACTTC. Translating gives CASSQDRYSSYEQYF. This rearrangement joins TRBV14 to TRBJ2-7; D remains ambiguous. The CDR3 runs to 15 residues. Between the trimmed V and J ends, which lost 0 bases and 0 bases, there was a span of 9 bases. Germline-derived CDR1 and CDR2 are SGHDN and FVKESK. The full variable domain, with the rest looked up from reference TRBV14 and TRBJ2-7, is EAGVTQFPSHSVIEKGQTVTLRCDPISGHDNLYWYRRVMGKEIKFLLHFVKESKQDESGMPNNRFLAERTGGTYSTLKVQPAELEDSGVYFCASSQDRYSSYEQYFGPGTRLTVT.